There are many counts of the clone carrying this T cell receptor (beta chain). Its target is not known. Germline V gene sequence: CDR1 SEHNR, CDR2 FQNEAQ (reference sequence). V lost 1 base and J 12 bases, leaving 12 bases between the germline ends. The CDR3 contains 12 residues. The data stem from a study of T cells in Graves' hyperthyroidism and ophthalmopathy. Overall study findings and caveats: The model forecast ophthalmopathy, anticipating it by a median around 6.5 months before onset. Ophthalmopathy was told apart from stable hyperthyroidism by a 13 V-J model.

The CDR3 regions of TCR beta were amplified from RNA transcripts. HTBI primers were used for first-round RT-PCR of the TCR CDR3. Each CDR3 protein is one row after TCRdb ran MiXCR on the multiplex PCR reads. The sample lists approximately 500,000 distinct CDR3 sequences; around 42% were seen once. No ophthalmopathy progression within 18 months constituted stable Graves' hyperthyroidism. Diagnostic assessment was based on clinical symptoms, serum thyroxine and TRAb, thyroid ultrasound and orbital computed tomography. This TCR came from a woman younger than 35 with Graves' hyperthyroidism. The chain joins TRBV7-9 to TRBJ1-2; unclear D gene. The source material was peripheral blood or thyroid tissue (not recorded which). The CDR3 loop is CASSLVALNHTF. In DNA, the CDR3 is TGTGCCAGCAGCTTAGTCGCTTTGAACCACACCTTC.